This TCR beta chain stems from a study of blood T cell repertoires in COVID-19. In the study overall: Sites across the United States, Italy and Spain contributed samples from acute and convalescent COVID-19. T cells, B-cell-depleted T cells, or PBMCs supplied cDNA or gDNA.

As handled by the study authors: Reference gene primer amplification gave nucleated cell count estimates. Generated by immunoSEQ multiplex PCR, the TCRdb table keeps only in-frame clones and is missing some. V and J calls and clone size are copied from that table; D and trimming were computed from the DNA. The sample has fewer than 35,000 clones, 85% seen once. Unmatched junction bases numbered 9, after V lost 4 bases and J lost 8 bases. Germline values: CDR1 MGHDK, CDR2 SYGVNS. The CDR3 sequence is 14 residues long. V and J are TRBV25-1 and TRBJ1-2; 8 bases map to TRBD1. The sample comprised peripheral blood. The sequence was obtained from a man aged 80 or over with active COVID-19. As DNA, the CDR3 is TGTGCCAGCAGTGGCCACCTTACAGGGGGAGGCTACACCTTC. It specifies CASSGHLTGGGYTF.